This is a list of T cell receptor beta chains from one sample in a study of CD8+CD57+ T cells in acquired aplastic anemia. One entry per CDR3 protein results from TCRdb running MiXCR on the reads. The data contain 200,000 to 250,000 distinct CDR3 sequences, 34% of them singletons. Specimen: sorted CD4+, CD8+, or CD8+CD57+ T cells (not recorded which) from PBMCs. The receptors originated from a human donor in good health, serving as a control. Both conserved end residues are part of each CDR3. D genes are given only for firm matches. Where a row states a size, it is once, few, many or the class of an expanded clone; other rows omit it.

clone_size: many
v_call: TRBV2
d_call: TRBD1
j_call: TRBJ1-1
cdr3_aa: CASLRETGSTEAFF
cdr3_nt: TGTGCCAGCCTTAGAGAGACAGGGAGCACTGAAGCTTTCTTT

clone_size: NA
v_call: TRBV19
d_call: NA
j_call: TRBJ2-5
cdr3_aa: CASRRSGSYQETQYF
cdr3_nt: TGTGCCAGTAGAAGGAGCGGATCTTACCAAGAGACCCAGTACTTC

clone_size: NA
v_call: TRBV2
d_call: NA
j_call: TRBJ2-1
cdr3_aa: CASSEGGSEQFF
cdr3_nt: TGTGCCAGCAGTGAAGGAGGCTCTGAGCAGTTCTTC

clone_size: many
v_call: TRBV5-8
d_call: NA
j_call: TRBJ2-5
cdr3_aa: CASSLRGQLQETQYF
cdr3_nt: TGTGCCAGCAGCTTGAGGGGACAACTGCAAGAGACCCAGTACTTC

clone_size: NA
v_call: TRBV5-1
d_call: NA
j_call: TRBJ2-5
cdr3_aa: CASNFPSRGRGETQYF
cdr3_nt: TGCGCCAGCAACTTCCCATCCCGCGGAAGGGGAGAGACCCAGTACTTC

clone_size: NA
v_call: TRBV29-1
d_call: TRBD1
j_call: TRBJ1-2
cdr3_aa: CSVDRGQGANGYTF
cdr3_nt: TGCAGCGTTGACAGGGGTCAGGGGGCCAATGGCTACACCTTC

clone_size: NA
v_call: TRBV7-8
d_call: NA
j_call: TRBJ2-7
cdr3_aa: CASTFRDNYEQYF
cdr3_nt: TGTGCCAGCACCTTCCGGGACAACTACGAGCAGTACTTC

clone_size: many
v_call: TRBV24-1
d_call: TRBD1
j_call: TRBJ2-1
cdr3_aa: CATSDSGTGGYNEQFF
cdr3_nt: TGTGCCACCAGTGACTCCGGGACAGGGGGCTACAATGAGCAGTTCTTC

clone_size: few
v_call: TRBV6-1
d_call: NA
j_call: TRBJ1-5
cdr3_aa: CASSDPLGALGPQHF
cdr3_nt: TGTGCCAGCAGTGACCCTCTGGGGGCGCTGGGGCCCCAGCATTTT

clone_size: many
v_call: TRBV5-5
d_call: TRBD1
j_call: TRBJ2-7
cdr3_aa: CASTLDVGTGRKQYF
cdr3_nt: TGTGCCAGCACCCTAGATGTCGGGACAGGCCGGAAGCAGTACTTC